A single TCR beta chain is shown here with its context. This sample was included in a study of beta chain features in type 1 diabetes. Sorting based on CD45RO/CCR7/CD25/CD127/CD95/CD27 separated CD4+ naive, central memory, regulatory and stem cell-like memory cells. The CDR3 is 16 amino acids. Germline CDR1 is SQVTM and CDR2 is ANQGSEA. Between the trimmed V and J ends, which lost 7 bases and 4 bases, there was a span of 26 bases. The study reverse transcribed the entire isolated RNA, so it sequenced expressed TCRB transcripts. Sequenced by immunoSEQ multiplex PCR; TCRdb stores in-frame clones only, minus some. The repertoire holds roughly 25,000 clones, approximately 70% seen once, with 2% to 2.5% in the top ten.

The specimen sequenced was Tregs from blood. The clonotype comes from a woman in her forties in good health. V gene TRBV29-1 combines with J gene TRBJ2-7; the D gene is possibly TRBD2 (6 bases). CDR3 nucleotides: TGCAGCGCCGTACTGGGGCGGGGAGCCAGTAGGTACGAGCAGTACTTC. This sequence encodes CSAVLGRGASRYEQYF.